One and the same sample provided the 21 T cell receptor beta chains below, sequenced in a study of T cells after yellow fever vaccination. TCRdb processed the 5' RACE reads anew with MiXCR; each CDR3 protein has one entry. Here the sample spans around 550,000 distinct CDR3 sequences, roughly a fifth being singletons. This specimen consisted of PBMCs, obtained 15 days after the yellow fever booster vaccination. The receptors derive from a man aged 25-45 years who received the YFV17D yellow fever vaccine.

This chain links TRBV5-4 with TRBJ2-5; 7 nucleotides match TRBD2. The CDR3 is 16 amino acids. V lost 0 bases, J lost 5 bases, and 10 bases stayed unmatched. Germline values: CDR1 SGHNT, CDR2 YYREEE (reference sequence). The CDR3 reads CASSLAGRERGETQYF. The CDR3 bases are TGTGCCAGCAGCTTGGCCGGGCGGGAGCGGGGTGAGACCCAGTACTTC.

The V and J genes are TRBV7-2 and TRBJ2-3, with D perhaps TRBD1 or TRBD2 (5 bases each). The CDR3 has 16 amino acids. Trimming stripped 1 base from V and 0 bases from J, with 11 bases between. Germline loops: CDR1 SGHTA, CDR2 FQGNSA. CDR3 DNA sequence: TGTGCCAGCAGCTTAGGGGGGATCTATAGCACAGATACGCAGTATTTT. Residues: CASSLGGIYSTDTQYF.

This clonotype was found many times. At one of its ends the junction is not consistent with the germline gene, which may arise from a read error. The CDR3 loop is CASSLVPGPDNEQFF. The CDR3 region has the DNA TGTGCTAGCAGCTTAGTGCCGGGACCTGACAATGAGCAGTTCTTC. This chain joins TRBV7-7 and TRBJ2-1; D may match TRBD1 or TRBD2 (5 bases each). Germline CDR1 reads SSHAT; CDR2 reads FNYEAQ (reference sequence). The CDR3 runs to 15 residues.

The chain joins TRBV7-2 to TRBJ1-5; D gene uncertain. This CDR3 has 14 residues. CDR1 is SGHTA and CDR2 is FQGNSA in the germline V gene. The V and J ends lost 5 bases and 4 bases respectively, with 12 bases between them. The CDR3 sequence is CASSKDGPNQPQHF. CDR3 nucleotides: TGTGCCAGCAGCAAAGACGGACCAAATCAGCCCCAGCATTTT.

In this sample, this clonotype turned up many times. The CDR3 spells CASSLAPGNEAFF. CDR3 nucleotides: TGCGCCAGCAGCTTGGCCCCCGGTAATGAAGCTTTCTTT. The chain recombines TRBV5-1 with TRBJ1-1, with D unresolved. Germline CDR1 is SGHRS and CDR2 is YFSETQ. The ends were cut back, 0 bases at V and 7 bases at J, with 10 bases in the middle. CDR3 length: 13 residues.

The J gene is TRBJ2-5, the V gene TRBV4-3, with D unclear. This CDR3 has 16 residues. Trimming removed 4 bases at V and 5 bases at J, with 20 bases between. In germline, CDR1 is LGHNA, CDR2 YSLEER. CDR3 coding DNA: TGCGCCAGCAGCCCACTTTTAAGTCTAGTCTCGGAGACCCAGTACTTC. This translates into CASSPLLSLVSETQYF.

The J gene is TRBJ2-1, the V gene TRBV29-1; TRBD2 matches 13 bases. The CDR3 runs 15 residues. Germline lookup yields CDR1 SQVTM and CDR2 ANQGSEA. The ends lost 7 bases at V and 3 bases at J; junction bases unmatched: 6. CDR3 in DNA: TGCAGCGCAGGACTAGCGGGAGACATCTACAATGAGCAGTTCTTC. Translating gives CSAGLAGDIYNEQFF.

The chain carries TRBV9 and TRBJ2-1; 15 bases match TRBD2. Germline V gene data show CDR1 as SGDLS and CDR2 as YYNGEE. CDR3 length equals 18 residues. V trimming: 0 bases; J trimming: 7 bases; junction bases outside the gene matches: 8. The CDR3, as DNA: TGTGCCAGCAGCGTAGGCGAACCCGGGACTAGCGGGAGGAATGAGCAGTTCTTC. Protein product: CASSVGEPGTSGRNEQFF.

The V call is TRBV29-1, the J call TRBJ2-7, with 7 bases fitting TRBD2. Per germline, CDR1 SQVTM and CDR2 ANQGSEA. J was trimmed by 4 bases and V by 0 bases; bases with no gene match: 9. The CDR3 is 15 amino acids. CDR3 DNA: TGCAGCGTTGAAGATCGGCGGGAGTATCGTTACGAGCAGTACTTC. Protein: CSVEDRREYRYEQYF.

The CDR3: CSARGDSYEQYF. In nucleotides, the CDR3 is TGCAGTGCTAGAGGGGATTCCTACGAGCAGTACTTC. The chain is built from TRBV20-1 and TRBJ2-7; D call uncertain. The CDR3 consists of 12 residues. Germline V gene data show CDR1 as DFQATT and CDR2 as SNEGSKA (reference sequence). Trimming stripped 1 base from V and 1 base from J, with 5 bases between.

The V and J genes are TRBV12-3 or TRBV12-4 and TRBJ2-7, with a weak D call TRBD2 (8 bases). V was pared by 3 bases and J by 6 bases, with 15 bases between. The CDR3 has 14 amino acids. The CDR3 coding sequence is TGTGCCAGCAGTTTTCGGGAGGGGGCGGGCGAGCAGTACTTC. Amino acids: CASSFREGAGEQYF.

This clonotype was observed a handful of times. The rearrangement uses TRBV20-1 and TRBJ2-5, with D hard to call. In germline, CDR1 is DFQATT, CDR2 SNEGSKA (reference sequence). The CDR3 is 11 residues long. Trimming removed 6 bases from V and 5 bases from J, with 10 bases in between. CDR3 region: CSAQRKETQYF. CDR3 DNA sequence: TGCAGTGCCCAGAGGAAGGAGACCCAGTACTTC.

The chain carries TRBV6-1 and TRBJ2-3; possibly TRBD2 for D (5 bases). The CDR3 is 15 amino acids. Trimming took off 2 bases at V and 1 base at J, with 10 bases between the two ends. Looked up from germline, CDR1 is MNHNS and CDR2 is SASEGT. In DNA form, the CDR3 reads TGTGCCAGCAGTGAATGGAAAGCGGGCACAGATACGCAGTATTTT. Its translation is CASSEWKAGTDTQYF.

The chain combines TRBV6-5 with TRBJ2-7; D is uncertain. V lost 6 bases and J 2 bases, leaving 8 bases between the germline ends. Germline CDR1 is MNHEY and CDR2 is SVGAGI. The CDR3 consists of 12 residues. DNA of the CDR3: TGTGCCAGCAGGAAAGAGCCCTACGAGCAGTACTTC. It encodes CASRKEPYEQYF.

This chain connects TRBV12-3 or TRBV12-4 to TRBJ1-1; D gene uncertain. V gave up 5 bases and J gave up 0 bases, with 13 bases separating them. The CDR3 has 15 amino acids. The CDR3 reads CASSLPGSVNTEAFF. CDR3 DNA sequence: TGTGCCAGCAGTCTCCCAGGATCGGTGAACACTGAAGCTTTCTTT.

The J gene is TRBJ1-4, the V gene TRBV7-6; TRBD1 matches 7 bases. Germline V lookup: CDR1 SGHVS, CDR2 FNYEAQ. With V trimmed by 1 base and J by 4 bases, 3 bases remained unmatched. The CDR3 consists of 15 residues. The CDR3 sequence is CASSLGGQLNEKLFF. DNA of the CDR3: TGTGCCAGCAGCTTAGGGGGACAGCTTAATGAAAAACTGTTTTTT.

The chain recombines TRBV7-8 with TRBJ2-3, with a possible D match to TRBD2 (6 bases). Germline assignment: CDR1 SGHVS and CDR2 FQNEAQ. V was clipped by 6 bases and J by 4 bases, with 20 bases between them. The CDR3 loop spans 16 amino acids. CDR3 DNA: TGTGCCAGCAGAAACAAGCGGGTGCGCGGGGCAGATACGCAGTATTTT. Protein: CASRNKRVRGADTQYF. Supplemented by reference TRBV7-8 and TRBJ2-3, the full variable domain reads GAGVSQSPRYKVAKRGQDVALRCDPISGHVSLFWYQQALGQGPEFLTYFQNEAQLDKSGLPSDRFFAERPEGSVSTLKIQRTQQEDSAVYLCASRNKRVRGADTQYFGPGTRLTVL.

This clonotype was counted a few times. This chain connects TRBV27 to TRBJ2-1; D not certain. V was pared by 5 bases and J by 4 bases, with 9 bases between. This CDR3 is 13 amino acids long. Germline CDR1 reads MNHEY; CDR2 reads SMNVEV (reference sequence). CDR3 residues: CASSAQEYNEQFF. CDR3 nucleotides: TGTGCCAGCAGTGCCCAGGAGTACAATGAGCAGTTCTTC.

The V call is TRBV19, the J call TRBJ1-1; D remains ambiguous. This CDR3 spans 13 amino acids. Trimming pared 2 bases from V and 1 base from J, leaving 5 bases between. Germline V gene sequence: CDR1 LNHDA, CDR2 SQIVND (reference sequence). CDR3 DNA sequence: TGTGCCAGTAGTATAAAAAAGAACACTGAAGCTTTCTTT. It translates to CASSIKKNTEAFF.

In its sample, this clonotype was seen a few times. The chain recombines TRBV6-2 or TRBV6-3 with TRBJ2-7; 8 nucleotides line up with TRBD1. Germline lookup yields CDR1 MNHEY and CDR2 SVGEGT. The J segment lost 4 bases and the V segment lost 1 base, leaving 12 bases of the junction unmatched. The CDR3 runs to 17 residues. CDR3 DNA: TGTGCCAGCAGTTACTTCCGGGACAGGCCAGCGGATTACGAGCAGTACTTC. Protein product: CASSYFRDRPADYEQYF.

This chain links TRBV19 with TRBJ2-3; no firm D call. The V gene's germline CDR1 is LNHDA and CDR2 SQIVND (reference sequence). The CDR3 is 13 amino acids. The V and J ends lost 6 bases and 4 bases respectively, with 11 bases between them. This CDR3 is CASRVVGADTQYF. In nucleotides, the CDR3 is TGTGCCAGTAGGGTAGTAGGAGCAGATACGCAGTATTTT.